These 14 T cell receptor beta chains came from one sample sequenced in a study of vaccination and CD4 T cells after COVID-19 (dated by TCRdb to the early 2020s). The library was prepared using PCR. TCRdb lists the instrument as Illumina iSeq 100. At the Johns Hopkins FTIC core, DNA from the cultured CD4+ T cells underwent TCR sequencing with the Oncomine TCR Beta short-read assay. TCRdb reran the public reads through fastp at Q25 and MiXCR, keeping productive beta chains. Each entry merges the rows of one CDR3 protein and shows their most common DNA and genes. This sample lists approximately 21,000 distinct CDR3 sequences; 60% were detected once. Together, the top ten hold roughly 14% of the sample. Interpreted using the paper, the treatment or condition label stands for: approximately 9-day PBMC culture with coronavirus spike peptide pools or control peptides (ViraFEST assay). Their antigens are not known.

Sample: CD4+ T cells from blood, cultured in vitro, taken after SARS-CoV-2 vaccination. All receptors derive from a human donor who received a COVID-19 vaccine.

The table lists this clonotype with a few counts. The genes are TRBV25-1 and TRBJ1-1; maybe TRBD1 (5 bases). V dropped 7 bases and J dropped 3 bases, with 15 bases sitting between them. This CDR3 has 14 amino acids. The V gene's germline CDR1 is MGHDK and CDR2 SYGVNS. CDR3 coding DNA: TGTGCCAGCAATCCGGGGCGGTGGGACACTGAAGCTTTCTTT. Translating it yields CASNPGRWDTEAFF. The variable domain in full, completed from reference TRBV25-1 and TRBJ1-1, reads EADIYQTPRYLVIGTGKKITLECSQTMGHDKMYWYQQDPGMELHLIHYSYGVNSTEKGDLSSESTVSRIRTEHFPLTLESARPSHTSQYLCASNPGRWDTEAFFGQGTRLTVV.

The chain is built from TRBV7-8 and TRBJ2-2; no firm D call. This CDR3 comprises 14 residues. The germline V and J ends were trimmed by 7 bases and 6 bases, with 15 bases remaining between them. Germline V gives CDR1 SGHVS, CDR2 FQNEAQ. The CDR3 bases are TGTGCCAGCACCCAGTCCGGATTTTCCGGGGAGCTGTTTTTT. Translating gives CASTQSGFSGELFF.

A single count supports this clonotype. The chain uses TRBV28 and TRBJ1-5, with 8 bases identical to TRBD1. The CDR3 is 15 amino acids. The V gene end was trimmed by 5 bases and the J gene end by 7 bases; junction bases not matched to a gene: 10. The germline V gene encodes CDR1 MDHEN and CDR2 SYDVKM. The CDR3 DNA reads as TGTGCCAGCAGTGGGCCTCCAGGGGGCGCCCAGCCCCAGCATTTT. Protein: CASSGPPGGAQPQHF. The complete variable domain, with remaining parts taken from reference TRBV28 and TRBJ1-5, reads DVKVTQSSRYLVKRTGEKVFLECVQDMDHENMFWYRQDPGLGLRLIYFSYDVKMKEKGDIPEGYSVSREKKERFSLILESASTNQTSMYLCASSGPPGGAQPQHFGDGTRLSIL.

The chain has TRBV11-2 and TRBJ1-2; TRBD1 is a possible D gene (6 bases). Germline V gene data show CDR1 as SGHAT and CDR2 as FQNNGV. With 1 base removed from V and 2 bases from J, the gap between germline ends came to 11 bases. The CDR3 extends over 15 amino acids. The CDR3 is CASSLVGARNYGYTF. CDR3 DNA sequence: TGTGCCAGCAGCTTAGTGGGGGCTAGGAACTATGGCTACACCTTC.

The chain has TRBV19 and TRBJ2-7, with a tentative D call TRBD1 (6 bases). This CDR3 comprises 13 residues. V lost 7 bases and J 4 bases, leaving 14 bases between the germline ends. Germline V gene data show CDR1 as LNHDA and CDR2 as SQIVND (reference sequence). CDR3 amino acids: CASTPQGKYEQYF. The CDR3 coding sequence is TGTGCCAGTACCCCCCAGGGGAAATACGAGCAGTACTTC.

The table lists this clonotype with a count of one. The genes are TRBV7-2 and TRBJ1-2; a weak D match, TRBD1 (5 bases). CDR3 size: 14 residues. With 6 bases removed from V and 7 bases from J, the gap between germline ends came to 18 bases. CDR1 and CDR2 (germline): SGHTA, FQGNSA. The DNA for the CDR3 is TGTGCCAGCAGTTATGCGGCAGGGCAGACTGGCTACACCTTC. Its translation is CASSYAAGQTGYTF.

The V call is TRBV18, the J call TRBJ1-1, with D uncertain. This CDR3 spans 14 amino acids. Trimming took off 0 bases at V and 7 bases at J, with 12 bases between the two ends. Germline V lookup: CDR1 KGHSH, CDR2 LQKENI. The CDR3, as DNA: TGTGCCAGCTCACCACCGAGAGGGCGGGTTGAAGCTTTCTTT. Translation: CASSPPRGRVEAFF.

This clonotype came up a few times. V usage is TRBV7-8 and J usage is TRBJ2-5; 13 nucleotides match TRBD2. The germline CDR1 and CDR2 sequences are SGHVS and FQNEAQ. The CDR3 has 18 residues. The ends lost 5 bases at V and 0 bases at J; junction bases unmatched: 9. CDR3 in DNA: TGTGCCAGCAGCCCCGGGACTAGCGGGATCCGATACCAAGAGACCCAGTACTTC. This gives the protein CASSPGTSGIRYQETQYF.

The J gene is TRBJ1-5, the V gene TRBV6-1; TRBD1 agrees at 7 bases. CDR3 length equals 15 residues. From germline, CDR1 is MNHNS and CDR2 SASEGT. Trimming cost V 0 bases and J 5 bases; bases outside gene matches: 4. The DNA for the CDR3 is TGTGCCAGCAGTGAAGCACGAGACAGGGATCAGCCCCAGCATTTT. Encoded protein: CASSEARDRDQPQHF.

In its sample, this clonotype was seen a few times. The rearrangement links TRBV12-3 or TRBV12-4 to TRBJ2-7, with 13 bases fitting TRBD2. The CDR3 sequence is 20 residues long. Trimming removed 3 bases from V and 4 bases from J; junction bases left unmatched: 18. The CDR3 region is CASSFYGRLAGGRRRYEQYF. Here the CDR3 DNA reads TGTGCCAGCAGTTTTTATGGGAGACTAGCGGGGGGCCGAAGGAGATACGAGCAGTACTTC.

This clonotype was picked up a small number of times. The rearrangement links TRBV2 to TRBJ1-5; TRBD1 matches 8 bases. V was clipped by 7 bases and J by 6 bases; unmatched bases: 11. The CDR3 is 15 residues long. Germline-derived CDR1 and CDR2 are SNHLY and FYNNEI. The CDR3 bases are TGTGCCAGCACTCAAAACAGGGGGGGTGGTCAGCCCCAGCATTTT. Translation gives CASTQNRGGGQPQHF.

V is TRBV20-1 and J is TRBJ1-5; 11 bases are a match to TRBD1. The CDR3 is 15 amino acids. Germline V gives CDR1 DFQATT, CDR2 SNEGSKA (reference sequence). V gave up 5 bases and J gave up 2 bases; unmatched junction bases: 5. This CDR3 is CSAVGQGAGNQPQHF. CDR3 nucleotides: TGCAGTGCTGTCGGACAGGGGGCAGGCAATCAGCCCCAGCATTTT.

This clonotype was counted only a few times. This chain uses TRBV12-3 or TRBV12-4 with TRBJ1-1; weak D call: TRBD1 (5 bases). V was cut by 0 bases and J by 1 base, with 18 bases left in between. The CDR3 totals 18 residues. CDR3 DNA sequence: TGTGCCAGCAGTTTAGCGCGAGTACCGGGACGGAAGAACACTGAAGCTTTCTTT. Protein sequence: CASSLARVPGRKNTEAFF.

J is TRBJ1-5 and V is TRBV30; D unclear. Germline V lookup: CDR1 GTSNPN, CDR2 SVGIG (reference sequence). Between the trimmed V and J ends, which lost 1 base and 0 bases, there was a span of 13 bases. The CDR3 has 16 amino acids. For the CDR3, the DNA is TGTGCCTGGAGTGCACCCTCCCCAGATAGCAATCAGCCCCAGCATTTT. It yields the protein CAWSAPSPDSNQPQHF.